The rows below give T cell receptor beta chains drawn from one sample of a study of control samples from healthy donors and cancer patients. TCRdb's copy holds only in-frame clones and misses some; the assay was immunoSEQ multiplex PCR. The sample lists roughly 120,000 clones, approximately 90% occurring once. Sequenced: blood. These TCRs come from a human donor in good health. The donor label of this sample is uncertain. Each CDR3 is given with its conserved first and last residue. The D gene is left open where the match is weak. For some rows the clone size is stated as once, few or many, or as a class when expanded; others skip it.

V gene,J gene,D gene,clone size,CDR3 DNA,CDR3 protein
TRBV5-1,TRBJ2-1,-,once,TGCGCCAGCAGTTACGACGTTAACAATGAGCAGTTCTTC,CASSYDVNNEQFF
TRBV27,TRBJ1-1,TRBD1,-,TGTGCCAGCAGCCGACAGGGGGCCATGAACACTGAAGCTTTCTTT,CASSRQGAMNTEAFF
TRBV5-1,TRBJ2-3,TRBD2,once,TGCGCCAGCAGCCTACTAGCGGGGGGGCTGGGCACAGATACGCAGTATTTT,CASSLLAGGLGTDTQYF
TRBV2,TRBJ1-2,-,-,TGTGCCAGCACCGGCCCTGACGGCCCCCGCTACACCTTC,CASTGPDGPRYTF
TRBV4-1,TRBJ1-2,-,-,TGCGCCAGCAGCCCAGAAGGGGAAGGCTACACCTTC,CASSPEGEGYTF
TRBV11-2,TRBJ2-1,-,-,TGTGCCAGCAGCTTACCTCGGGTAGGGTCGTTCTTC,CASSLPRVGSFF
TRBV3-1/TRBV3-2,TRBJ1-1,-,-,TGTGCCAGCTTGGGCCGGGACGGGAACTCTGAAGCTTTCTTT,CASLGRDGNSEAFF
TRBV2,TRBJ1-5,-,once,TGTGCCAGCAGTGTAGGGCTTTACGGGCAGCCCCAGCATTTT,CASSVGLYGQPQHF
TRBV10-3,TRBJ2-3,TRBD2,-,TGTGCCTCAGGGGGACCGGGACTAGCGGTTACAGATACGCAGTATTTT,CASGGPGLAVTDTQYF
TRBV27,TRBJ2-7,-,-,TGTGCCAGCAGTTTAAAGGGAATGGGCGCCTACGAGCAGTACTTC,CASSLKGMGAYEQYF
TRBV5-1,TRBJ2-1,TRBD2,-,TGCGCCAGCAGCTCCCCCGGGGGGTACAATGAGCAGTTCTTC,CASSSPGGYNEQFF
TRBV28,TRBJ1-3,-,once,TGTGCCAGCAGTTTAGTGGGGAGCTCTGGAAACACCATATATTTT,CASSLVGSSGNTIYF
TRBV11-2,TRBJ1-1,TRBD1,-,TGTGCCAGCAGCCTGGACCCCCATAGGACAGGGAGGGACACTGAAGCTTTCTTT,CASSLDPHRTGRDTEAFF
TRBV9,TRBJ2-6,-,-,TGTGCCAGCAGCGTTACAGGGACTACTGGGGCCAACGTCCTGACTTTC,CASSVTGTTGANVLTF
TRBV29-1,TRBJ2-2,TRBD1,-,TGCAGCGTTGTTTTGGGACAGGGACCGAACACCGGGGAGCTGTTTTTT,CSVVLGQGPNTGELFF
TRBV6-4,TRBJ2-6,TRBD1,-,TGTGCCAGCAGTGACCTCCCCCCGGGACAGGGTATTTCAGCGGCTGGGGCCAACGTCCTGACTTTC,CASSDLPPGQGISAAGANVLTF
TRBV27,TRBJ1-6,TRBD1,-,TGTGCCAGCAGATTGGGACAGGGCAATCATTCACCCCTCCACTTT,CASRLGQGNHSPLHF
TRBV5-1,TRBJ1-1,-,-,TGCGCCAGCAGCCACGATATCGGTAATGAAGCTTTCTTT,CASSHDIGNEAFF
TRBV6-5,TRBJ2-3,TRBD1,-,TGTGCCAGCGAGGCCGGGACAGGGGACACAGATACGCAGTATTTT,CASEAGTGDTDTQYF
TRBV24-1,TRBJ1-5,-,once,TGTGCCACCTTTTTCGGTTGGGATCAGCCCCAGCATTTT,CATFFGWDQPQHF
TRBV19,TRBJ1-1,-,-,TGTGCCAGTAGACCGCAGGGGACCAGCACTGAAGCTTTCTTT,CASRPQGTSTEAFF
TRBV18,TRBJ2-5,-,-,TGTGCCAGCTCACTCCAGCGATCCCCACAAGAGACCCAGTACTTC,CASSLQRSPQETQYF
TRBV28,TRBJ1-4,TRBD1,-,TGTGCCAGCAGTCCCCCGACAGGGATTAATGAAAAACTGTTTTTT,CASSPPTGINEKLFF
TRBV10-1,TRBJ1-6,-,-,TGCGCCAGCAGTGAGACTTCCAGCTTTAATTCACCCCTCCACTTT,CASSETSSFNSPLHF
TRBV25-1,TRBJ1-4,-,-,TGTGCCAGCAGTGACCCCATCCGGGCGACCGTCGAAAAACTGTTTTTT,CASSDPIRATVEKLFF
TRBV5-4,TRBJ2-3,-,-,TGTGCCAGCAGCTTGGTGTCTCGCGGGGGCGCAGATACGCAGTATTTT,CASSLVSRGGADTQYF
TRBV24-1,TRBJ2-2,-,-,TGTGCCACCAGTGACCCCGTACAGGGATTCACCGGGGAGCTGTTTTTT,CATSDPVQGFTGELFF
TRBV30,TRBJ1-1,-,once,TGTGCCTGGATCCCGAGTGGCCGAGGTAGCACTGAAGCTTTCTTT,CAWIPSGRGSTEAFF
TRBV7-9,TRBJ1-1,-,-,TGTGCCAGCAGCTTAGGGTCAGGGGCCACTGAAGCTTTCTTT,CASSLGSGATEAFF
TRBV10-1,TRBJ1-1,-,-,TGCGCCACGGCCAGGGGCATGAACACTGAAGCTTTCTTT,CATARGMNTEAFF
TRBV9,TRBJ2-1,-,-,TGTGCCAGCAGCGTGGGGCCGTCCAATGAGCAGTTCTTC,CASSVGPSNEQFF
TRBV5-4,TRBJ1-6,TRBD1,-,TGTGCCAGCAGCCCAGGGGGAACACCCCTCCACTTT,CASSPGGTPLHF
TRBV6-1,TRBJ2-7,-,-,TGTGCCAGCAGGGAAGCGGCCTTCTACGAGCAGTACTTC,CASREAAFYEQYF
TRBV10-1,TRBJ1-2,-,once,TGCGCCAGCAGTGAGTACAGGGACAATGGCTACACCTTC,CASSEYRDNGYTF
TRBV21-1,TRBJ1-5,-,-,TGTGCCAGCAGCAAACGGGGGACAGACTATCAGCCCCAGCATTTT,CASSKRGTDYQPQHF
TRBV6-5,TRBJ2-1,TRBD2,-,TGTGCCAGCAAAGGGGAGGGAACTTACAATGAGCAGTTCTTC,CASKGEGTYNEQFF
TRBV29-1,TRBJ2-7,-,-,TGCAGCGTTGAAGGGGACTCCTACGAGCAGTACTTC,CSVEGDSYEQYF
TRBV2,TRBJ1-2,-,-,TGTGCCAGCAGTGAAACCCGCCCGTTGCCACACACGGTCTATGGCTACACCTTC,CASSETRPLPHTVYGYTF
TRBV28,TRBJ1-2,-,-,TGTGCCAGCAGTTTTTGGCAGGGTGGATCGAACTATGGCTACACCTTC,CASSFWQGGSNYGYTF
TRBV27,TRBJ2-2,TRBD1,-,TGTGCCAGCAGGCCCGCCCTGACAGGGGATGGCGGGGAGCTGTTTTTT,CASRPALTGDGGELFF
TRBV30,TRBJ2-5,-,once,TGTGCCTGGAGTCCCCTAGTTATGGGAGAGACCCAGTACTTC,CAWSPLVMGETQYF
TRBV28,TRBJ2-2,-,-,TGTGCCAGCAGTTTGGGCCACACCGGGGAGCTGTTTTTT,CASSLGHTGELFF
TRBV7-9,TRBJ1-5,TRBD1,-,TGTGCCAGCAGCGGGGGACAGCTAAATCAGCCCCAGCATTTT,CASSGGQLNQPQHF
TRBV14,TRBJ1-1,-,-,TGTGCCAGCAGACAGAGAACGAACACTGAAGCTTTCTTT,CASRQRTNTEAFF
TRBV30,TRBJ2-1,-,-,TGTGCCTGGAGTGTACTCAGGGGTGGTGATGAGCAGTTCTTC,CAWSVLRGGDEQFF
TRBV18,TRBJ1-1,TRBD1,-,TGTGCCAGCTCACCACCTAGGACAGGGGGCACTGAAGCTTTCTTT,CASSPPRTGGTEAFF
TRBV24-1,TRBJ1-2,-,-,TGTGCCACCAGTGAGAAGGGCCAGGGGAGTCGCTACACCTTC,CATSEKGQGSRYTF